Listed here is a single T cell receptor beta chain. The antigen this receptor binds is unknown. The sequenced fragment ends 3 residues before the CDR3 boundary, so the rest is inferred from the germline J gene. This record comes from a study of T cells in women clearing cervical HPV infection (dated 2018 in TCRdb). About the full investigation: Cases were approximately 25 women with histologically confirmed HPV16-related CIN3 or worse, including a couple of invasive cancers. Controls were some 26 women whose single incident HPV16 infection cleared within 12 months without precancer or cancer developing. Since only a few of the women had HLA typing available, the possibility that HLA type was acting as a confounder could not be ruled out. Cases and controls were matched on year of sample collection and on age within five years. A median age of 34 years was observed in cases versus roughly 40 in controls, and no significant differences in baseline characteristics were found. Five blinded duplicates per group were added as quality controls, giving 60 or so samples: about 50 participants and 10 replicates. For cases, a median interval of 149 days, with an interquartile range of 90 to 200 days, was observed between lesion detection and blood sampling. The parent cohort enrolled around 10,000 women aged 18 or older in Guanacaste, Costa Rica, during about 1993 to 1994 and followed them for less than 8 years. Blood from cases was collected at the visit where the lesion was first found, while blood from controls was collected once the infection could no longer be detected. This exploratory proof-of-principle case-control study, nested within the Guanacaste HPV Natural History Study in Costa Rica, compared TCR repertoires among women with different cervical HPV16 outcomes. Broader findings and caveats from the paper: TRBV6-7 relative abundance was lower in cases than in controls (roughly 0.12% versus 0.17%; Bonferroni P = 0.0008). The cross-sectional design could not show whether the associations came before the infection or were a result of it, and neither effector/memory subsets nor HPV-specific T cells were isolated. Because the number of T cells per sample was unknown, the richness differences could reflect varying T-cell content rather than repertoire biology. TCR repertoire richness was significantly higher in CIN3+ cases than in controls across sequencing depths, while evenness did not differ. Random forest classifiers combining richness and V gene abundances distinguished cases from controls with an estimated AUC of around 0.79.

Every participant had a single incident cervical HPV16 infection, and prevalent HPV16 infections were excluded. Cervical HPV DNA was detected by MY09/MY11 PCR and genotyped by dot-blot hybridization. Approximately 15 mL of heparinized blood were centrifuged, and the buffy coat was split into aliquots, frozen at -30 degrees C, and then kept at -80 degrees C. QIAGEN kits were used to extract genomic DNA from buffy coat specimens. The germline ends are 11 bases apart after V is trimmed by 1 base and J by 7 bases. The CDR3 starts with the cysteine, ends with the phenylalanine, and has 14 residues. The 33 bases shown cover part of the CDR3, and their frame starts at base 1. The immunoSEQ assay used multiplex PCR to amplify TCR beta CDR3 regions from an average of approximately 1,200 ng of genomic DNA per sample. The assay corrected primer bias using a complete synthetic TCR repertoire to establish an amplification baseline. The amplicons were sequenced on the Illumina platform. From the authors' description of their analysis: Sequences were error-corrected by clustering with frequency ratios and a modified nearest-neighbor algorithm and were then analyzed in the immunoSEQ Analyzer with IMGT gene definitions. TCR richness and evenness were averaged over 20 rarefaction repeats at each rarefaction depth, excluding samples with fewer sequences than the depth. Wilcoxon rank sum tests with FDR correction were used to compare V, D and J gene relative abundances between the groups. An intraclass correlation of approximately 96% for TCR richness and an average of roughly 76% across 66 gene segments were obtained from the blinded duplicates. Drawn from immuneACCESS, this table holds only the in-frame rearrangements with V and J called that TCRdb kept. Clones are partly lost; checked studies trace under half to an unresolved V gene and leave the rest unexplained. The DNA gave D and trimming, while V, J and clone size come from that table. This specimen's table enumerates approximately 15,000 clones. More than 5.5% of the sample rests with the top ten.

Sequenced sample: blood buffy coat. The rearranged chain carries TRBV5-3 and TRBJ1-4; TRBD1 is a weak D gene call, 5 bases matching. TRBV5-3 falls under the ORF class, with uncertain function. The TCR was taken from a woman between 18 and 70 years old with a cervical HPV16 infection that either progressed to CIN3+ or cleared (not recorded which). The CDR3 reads CARSLSRVGEKLFF. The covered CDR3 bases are TGTGCCAGAAGCTTGTCCAGGGTAGGTGAAAAA.